The 9 T cell receptor beta chains reported below all come from one sample, sequenced in a study of shared clonotypes between healthy human individuals. CD45RO-negative, CCR7-positively selected cells formed the naive CD8 fraction, excluding terminally differentiated effector memory CD45RA+ cells. Clones were sequenced by immunoSEQ multiplex PCR, and TCRdb holds only the in-frame ones, with some missing. The profile covers about 2 million clones, with around 96% appearing a single time and about 1.1% taken by the ten largest. Sequencing was done on a sample of naive CD8+ T cells sorted from blood. These receptors all stem from a man aged 18 to 30 in good health.

This clone was seen once. This chain uses TRBV10-2 with TRBJ2-3; D unclear. V lost 4 bases and J 1 base, leaving 12 bases between the germline ends. CDR1 and CDR2 (germline): WSHSY, SAAADI. The CDR3 is 15 residues long. The CDR3 here is CASSGPPLGTDTQYF. CDR3 bases: TGCGCCAGCAGTGGACCCCCCCTGGGCACAGATACGCAGTATTTT.

The gene calls are TRBV2 and TRBJ2-3; D gene uncertain. V lost 5 bases, J lost 6 bases, and 12 bases lay in between. The CDR3 sequence is 13 residues long. Germline assignment: CDR1 SNHLY and CDR2 FYNNEI. CDR3 sequence: CASSRQVADTQYF. The CDR3 DNA reads TGTGCCAGCAGTCGTCAGGTTGCTGATACGCAGTATTTT.

This clone was found once. The chain combines TRBV15 with TRBJ2-7; D gene unclear. With 2 bases removed from V and 3 bases from J, the gap between germline ends came to 14 bases. Per germline, CDR1 LNHNV and CDR2 YYDKDF (reference sequence). This CDR3 is built from 15 residues. In nucleotides, the CDR3 is TGTGCCACCAGCAGAAGTAAGACCGGTGGCTACGAGCAGTACTTC. Translated, it gives CATSRSKTGGYEQYF.

This chain uses TRBV9 with TRBJ2-1; weak D call: TRBD2 (6 bases). From germline, CDR1 is SGDLS and CDR2 YYNGEE. Trimming left V 5 bases short and J 5 bases short, with 20 bases between. CDR3 size: 16 residues. CDR3 residues: CASSIEPGLPDNEQFF. CDR3 sequence (DNA): TGTGCCAGCAGTATCGAGCCGGGACTTCCGGACAATGAGCAGTTCTTC.

The chain carries TRBV6-5 and TRBJ2-7; TRBD2 is a possible D gene (6 bases). The germline V gene encodes CDR1 MNHEY and CDR2 SVGAGI. Trimming took 6 bases from V and 4 from J, leaving 10 bases between them. This CDR3 region has 12 residues. Here the CDR3 reads CASSPEGYEQYF. CDR3 sequence (DNA): TGTGCCAGCAGCCCGGAGGGGTACGAGCAGTACTTC.

The J gene is TRBJ2-3, the V gene TRBV4-1, with D maybe TRBD1 (6 bases). The CDR3 length is 12 residues. Germline CDR1 reads MGHRA; CDR2 reads YSYEKL. The germline V and J ends were trimmed by 8 bases and 2 bases, with 8 bases remaining between them. CDR3 region: CASLGATDTQYF. The DNA of the CDR3 is TGCGCCAGCCTGGGGGCCACAGATACGCAGTATTTT.

CDR3 region: CASSLKPQGSSSEQYF. Here the CDR3 DNA reads TGTGCCAGCAGTTTAAAACCACAGGGCTCTTCGTCCGAGCAGTACTTC. The chain links TRBV28 to TRBJ2-7; tentatively, D is TRBD1 (6 bases). The CDR3 runs 16 residues. Between the trimmed V and J ends, which lost 2 bases and 6 bases, there was a span of 20 bases. Germline loops: CDR1 MDHEN, CDR2 SYDVKM. The variable domain in full, completed from reference TRBV28 and TRBJ2-7, reads DVKVTQSSRYLVKRTGEKVFLECVQDMDHENMFWYRQDPGLGLRLIYFSYDVKMKEKGDIPEGYSVSREKKERFSLILESASTNQTSMYLCASSLKPQGSSSEQYFGPGTRLTVT.

About this clone itself: Other DNA sequences in this specimen translate into the identical CDR3. The chain uses TRBV9 and TRBJ2-7; 8 positions match TRBD1. J was trimmed by 3 bases and V by 3 bases; bases with no gene match: 8. Germline CDR1 and CDR2: SGDLS and YYNGEE. The CDR3 has 15 residues. The CDR3 loop is CASSAGTGTGYEQYF. The CDR3, as DNA: TGTGCCAGCAGCGCGGGGACAGGTACGGGCTACGAGCAGTACTTC.

This chain links TRBV2 with TRBJ2-2; no firm D call. The germline V gene has CDR1 SNHLY and CDR2 FYNNEI. Trimming cost V 7 bases and J 0 bases, with 6 bases left between them. The CDR3 extends over 13 amino acids. The CDR3 bases are TGTGCCAGCATCCCTACGAACACCGGGGAGCTGTTTTTT. As protein: CASIPTNTGELFF.